Presented here are 9 T cell receptor beta chains from one specimen sequenced in a study of T cell responses to AZD1222 COVID-19 vaccine (dated by TCRdb to the early 2020s). What the time point label conveys for this sample: baseline before first vaccination. Library prep was done by the immunoSEQ multiplex PCR assay. Not all clones reach the TCRdb copy of this immuneACCESS table, which keeps in-frame sequences only. Checked studies attribute under half of the gap to unresolved V genes and leave the rest unexplained. This sample lists more than 100,000 clones; roughly 90% were detected once. Of the sample, 8.4% falls within the top ten clones. This sample comprised peripheral blood, obtained on day 0 of AZD1222 vaccination. The receptors derive from an adult in good health.

This chain joins TRBV10-3 and TRBJ1-4; 7 nucleotides align to TRBD1. Germline V gene data show CDR1 as ENHRY and CDR2 as SYGVKD. The CDR3 is 15 amino acids. Trimming removed 5 bases from V and 0 bases from J; junction bases left unmatched: 3. DNA of the CDR3: TGTGCCATCAGTTCCACAGGGGCAACTAATGAAAAACTGTTTTTT. Residues: CAISSTGATNEKLFF.

This rearrangement joins TRBV6-5 to TRBJ1-6, with D unresolved. V lost 6 bases, J lost 5 bases, and 14 bases lay in between. The CDR3 covers 15 residues. Germline V gene lookup returns CDR1 MNHEY and CDR2 SVGAGI. CDR3 region: CASSPGDRDNSPLHF. The CDR3 DNA reads as TGTGCCAGCAGCCCCGGCGACCGCGATAATTCACCCCTCCACTTT.

This clone is a singleton in its sample. The V call is TRBV5-5, the J call TRBJ1-5, with no clear D. The CDR3 runs to 14 residues. Germline V gene data show CDR1 as SGHKS and CDR2 as YYEKEE (reference sequence). Trimming left V 2 bases short and J 3 bases short, with 9 bases between. CDR3 bases: TGTGCCAGCAGCTTCGGCGAATCCAATCAGCCCCAGCATTTT. It translates to CASSFGESNQPQHF. The variable domain in full, with the rest retrieved from reference TRBV5-5 and TRBJ1-5, is DAGVTQSPTHLIKTRGQQVTLRCSPISGHKSVSWYQQVLGQGPQFIFQYYEKEERGRGNFPDRFSARQFPNYSSELNVNALLLGDSALYLCASSFGESNQPQHFGDGTRLSIL.

Here the CDR3 reads CASRRSTEGYTF. DNA of the CDR3: TGTGCCAGCAGGAGATCGACAGAAGGCTACACCTTC. This chain links TRBV27 with TRBJ1-2; D may be TRBD1 (5 bases). The CDR3 spans 12 residues. Between the trimmed V and J ends, which lost 6 bases and 8 bases, there was a span of 13 bases. Germline loops: CDR1 MNHEY, CDR2 SMNVEV (reference sequence).

The J gene is TRBJ2-1, the V gene TRBV5-1, with 10 bases that match TRBD2. CDR1 and CDR2 from the germline V gene are SGHRS and YFSETQ. The CDR3 is 15 residues long. After removal of 7 bases from V and 5 bases from J, the junction contained 9 bases not matched to a gene. The CDR3 spells CASRLLAGDHNEQFF. In nucleotides, the CDR3 is TGCGCCAGCCGGCTGCTAGCGGGAGACCACAATGAGCAGTTCTTC.

V usage is TRBV24-1 and J usage is TRBJ2-3; possibly TRBD1 for D (6 bases). The germline V gene has CDR1 KGHDR and CDR2 SFDVKD. The ends were cut back, 5 bases at V and 2 bases at J, with 10 bases in the middle. CDR3 size: 14 residues. The CDR3 nucleotides read TGTGCCACCAGTGTCGGGACAATCACAGATACGCAGTATTTT. This encodes CATSVGTITDTQYF.

This clone has more than one count but fewer than ten. The chain has TRBV7-9 and TRBJ2-7, with D tentatively TRBD2 (6 bases). Per the germline V gene, CDR1 is SEHNR and CDR2 is FQNEAQ (reference sequence). V was clipped by 1 base and J by 2 bases, with 12 bases between them. The CDR3 is 15 residues long. The CDR3 here is CASSLGRGATYEQYF. Written as DNA, the CDR3 is TGTGCCAGCAGCTTAGGGCGGGGTGCTACCTACGAGCAGTACTTC. The variable domain in full, with the rest retrieved from reference TRBV7-9 and TRBJ2-7, is DTGVSQNPRHKITKRGQNVTFRCDPISEHNRLYWYRQTLGQGPEFLTYFQNEAQLEKSRLLSDRFSAERPKGSFSTLEIQRTEQGDSAMYLCASSLGRGATYEQYFGPGTRLTVT.

The chain joins TRBV9 to TRBJ2-1; unclear D gene. This CDR3 is built from 9 residues. Trimming cost V 3 bases and J 8 bases, with 0 bases left between them. Germline V gene lookup returns CDR1 SGDLS and CDR2 YYNGEE. DNA of the CDR3: TGTGCCAGCAGCGATGAGCAGTTCTTC. Amino acids: CASSDEQFF. The entire variable domain, with the rest obtained from reference TRBV9 and TRBJ2-1, is as follows: DSGVTQTPKHLITATGQRVTLRCSPRSGDLSVYWYQQSLDQGLQFLIQYYNGEERAKGNILERFSAQQFPDLHSELNLSSLELGDSALYFCASSDEQFFGPGTRLTVL.

The chain couples TRBV28 to TRBJ1-1; D is unclear. V was clipped by 8 bases and J by 4 bases, with 17 bases between them. CDR3 length equals 14 residues. CDR1 and CDR2 from the germline V gene are MDHEN and SYDVKM. CDR3 region: CASPRAGGSTEAFF. CDR3 nucleotide sequence: TGTGCCAGCCCCCGCGCGGGCGGGTCCACTGAAGCTTTCTTT.